This is a list of T cell receptor beta chains from one sample in a study of cytomegalovirus exposure and HLA in healthy donors. Generated by immunoSEQ multiplex PCR, the TCRdb table keeps only in-frame clones and is missing some. This listing includes around 110,000 clones. Sequencing used PBMCs. The receptors shown here come from a man aged 25 to 45 in good health and CMV-seronegative. CDR3s leave out the opening cysteine and the closing phenylalanine or tryptophan. Each record gives: V gene, J gene, CDR3 protein.

V: TRBV16
J: TRBJ1-1
CDR3: ASSQFFSGKLTEAF

V: TRBV7-9
J: TRBJ1-6
CDR3: ASSLTQGAPLH

V: TRBV7-3
J: TRBJ1-6
CDR3: ASSLSGNSPLH

V: TRBV5-1
J: TRBJ2-7
CDR3: ASSLVGSSYEQY

V: TRBV19
J: TRBJ2-5
CDR3: ASSIWYRGQETQY

V: TRBV4-3
J: TRBJ1-1
CDR3: ASSQEVGSPTEAF

V: TRBV25-1
J: TRBJ2-1
CDR3: ASSEGLAFGEQF

V: TRBV19
J: TRBJ2-1
CDR3: ASSPLEAGGRDEQF

V: TRBV4-1
J: TRBJ2-5
CDR3: ASSQVAAGGNQETQY

V: TRBV28
J: TRBJ1-2
CDR3: ASSLVGGRGYT

V: TRBV21-1
J: TRBJ1-1
CDR3: ASPPGPANRGMNTEAF

V: TRBV2
J: TRBJ1-1
CDR3: ASNLQVNTEAF

V: TRBV27
J: TRBJ2-7
CDR3: ASSLWSASYEQY

V: TRBV7-9
J: TRBJ1-2
CDR3: ASGPTDLYGYT